A selection of T cell receptor beta chains follows, all from one sample in a study of radiotherapy plus CTLA-4 blockade in lung cancer. TCRdb keeps only in-frame clones here, not all; method: immunoSEQ multiplex PCR. This sample yields about 43,000 clones, of which about 67% are seen a single time; 20% to 25% belongs to the top ten. Sample: peripheral blood, taken from a patient treated with radiotherapy plus ipilimumab. These receptors all stem from a human donor with non-small cell lung cancer who had a partial response to radiotherapy plus ipilimumab. CDR3s include the opening cysteine and the closing phenylalanine or tryptophan. Each record gives: CDR3 protein, CDR3 DNA, V gene, clone size, D gene, J gene. The D gene is left open where the match is weak. Some rows have no size entry. The others give once, few or many, or a class for an expanded clone.

CDR3aa: CASSSTGQGTVNTEAFF
CDR3nt: TGTGCCAGCTCATCTACGGGTCAGGGAACCGTGAACACTGAAGCTTTCTTT
v_gene: TRBV18
abundance: .
d_gene: .
j_gene: TRBJ1-1

CDR3aa: CASGNRVEELFF
CDR3nt: TGTGCCAGCGGCAACAGGGTCGAGGAACTGTTTTTT
v_gene: TRBV7-6
abundance: .
d_gene: .
j_gene: TRBJ1-4

CDR3aa: CATSRLTGTTNYEQYF
CDR3nt: TGTGCCACCAGCAGGTTGACCGGGACAACGAACTACGAGCAGTACTTC
v_gene: TRBV15
abundance: .
d_gene: .
j_gene: TRBJ2-7

CDR3aa: CASSSGQGTGELFF
CDR3nt: TGTGCCAGCAGCTCGGGACAGGGGACCGGGGAGCTGTTTTTT
v_gene: TRBV13
abundance: .
d_gene: TRBD1
j_gene: TRBJ2-2

CDR3aa: CASSPRETQETQYF
CDR3nt: TGTGCCAGCAGCCCCCGTGAGACACAAGAGACCCAGTACTTC
v_gene: TRBV7-9
abundance: .
d_gene: .
j_gene: TRBJ2-5

CDR3aa: CASSRWSGGNEQYF
CDR3nt: TGTGCCAGCAGTAGGTGGTCAGGGGGTAACGAGCAGTACTTC
v_gene: TRBV2
abundance: .
d_gene: TRBD1
j_gene: TRBJ2-7

CDR3aa: CASRPSPEGGETQYF
CDR3nt: TGCGCCAGCAGGCCTTCCCCAGAGGGGGGGGAGACCCAGTACTTC
v_gene: TRBV4-1
abundance: .
d_gene: .
j_gene: TRBJ2-5

CDR3aa: CASSSLLAGGPIGELFF
CDR3nt: TGTGCCAGCAGCTCGTTATTAGCGGGAGGGCCGATCGGGGAGCTGTTTTTT
v_gene: TRBV11-2
abundance: .
d_gene: TRBD2
j_gene: TRBJ2-2

CDR3aa: CASSLGQGNSPLHF
CDR3nt: TGCGCCAGCAGCTTGGGACAGGGAAATTCACCCCTCCACTTT
v_gene: TRBV5-1
abundance: .
d_gene: TRBD1
j_gene: TRBJ1-6

CDR3aa: CASSRQAGTGDQPQHF
CDR3nt: TGTGCCAGCAGTCGTCAGGCCGGGACAGGGGATCAGCCCCAGCATTTT
v_gene: TRBV4-2
abundance: .
d_gene: TRBD1
j_gene: TRBJ1-5

CDR3aa: CASSSRGGGTGELFF
CDR3nt: TGTGCCAGTAGTTCCCGCGGGGGCGGCACCGGGGAGCTGTTTTTT
v_gene: TRBV19
abundance: .
d_gene: .
j_gene: TRBJ2-2

CDR3aa: CASGLVSGSTYEQYF
CDR3nt: TGTGCTAGTGGTTTGGTAAGCGGGAGCACCTACGAGCAGTACTTC
v_gene: TRBV12-5
abundance: once
d_gene: TRBD2
j_gene: TRBJ2-7

CDR3aa: CASSSLLVVNTGELFF
CDR3nt: TGTGCCAGCAGCTCACTACTAGTGGTTAACACCGGGGAGCTGTTTTTT
v_gene: TRBV11-1
abundance: .
d_gene: .
j_gene: TRBJ2-2

CDR3aa: CASSSNFSGGTYNEQFF
CDR3nt: TGTGCCAGCAGCTCCAATTTTAGCGGGGGGACCTACAATGAGCAGTTCTTC
v_gene: TRBV7-9
abundance: .
d_gene: TRBD2
j_gene: TRBJ2-1

CDR3aa: CASRLTGGDGETQYF
CDR3nt: TGCGCCAGCAGACTAACAGGGGGCGACGGAGAGACCCAGTACTTC
v_gene: TRBV5-1
abundance: few
d_gene: TRBD1
j_gene: TRBJ2-5

CDR3aa: CASSQAGGRTTYNEQFF
CDR3nt: TGTGCCAGCAGCCAAGCGGGGGGCCGGACCACCTACAATGAGCAGTTCTTC
v_gene: TRBV5-5
abundance: .
d_gene: TRBD2
j_gene: TRBJ2-1

CDR3aa: CASSEGDQPQHF
CDR3nt: TGTGCCAGCAGTGAGGGTGATCAGCCCCAGCATTTT
v_gene: TRBV28
abundance: .
d_gene: .
j_gene: TRBJ1-5

CDR3aa: CASSRGLGTVRDNEQFF
CDR3nt: TGTGCCAGCTCCCGGGGGCTGGGGACAGTTCGTGACAATGAGCAGTTCTTC
v_gene: TRBV25-1
abundance: .
d_gene: .
j_gene: TRBJ2-1

CDR3aa: CASSRASGGANTGELFF
CDR3nt: TGCGCCAGCAGCCGGGCTAGCGGGGGGGCCAACACCGGGGAGCTGTTTTTT
v_gene: TRBV4-1
abundance: .
d_gene: TRBD2
j_gene: TRBJ2-2

CDR3aa: CASRPGHATLQETQYF
CDR3nt: TGTGCCAGTCGACCGGGACACGCAACCCTCCAAGAGACCCAGTACTTC
v_gene: TRBV2
abundance: .
d_gene: .
j_gene: TRBJ2-5

CDR3aa: CAWSVLYTGQKNTEAFF
CDR3nt: TGTGCCTGGAGTGTTCTTTATACGGGACAGAAGAACACTGAAGCTTTCTTT
v_gene: TRBV30
abundance: once
d_gene: TRBD1
j_gene: TRBJ1-1

CDR3aa: CASSSSQGPGELFF
CDR3nt: TGTGCCAGCAGCTCTTCACAGGGCCCCGGGGAGCTGTTTTTT
v_gene: TRBV11-2
abundance: .
d_gene: .
j_gene: TRBJ2-2

CDR3aa: CASSQGRGQRTEAFF
CDR3nt: TGCGCCAGCAGCCAAGGGAGGGGGCAGCGCACTGAAGCTTTCTTT
v_gene: TRBV4-1
abundance: few
d_gene: TRBD1
j_gene: TRBJ1-1

CDR3aa: CASSLDPEETQYF
CDR3nt: TGTGCCAGCAGCTTAGATCCCGAAGAGACCCAGTACTTC
v_gene: TRBV11-3
abundance: .
d_gene: .
j_gene: TRBJ2-5

CDR3aa: CASTAPGHLAGTSYEQYF
CDR3nt: TGTGCCAGCACCGCTCCCGGCCATCTAGCGGGGACCTCTTACGAGCAGTACTTC
v_gene: TRBV7-8
abundance: few
d_gene: TRBD2
j_gene: TRBJ2-7

CDR3aa: CASSRGQVYEQYF
CDR3nt: TGTGCCAGCAGCAGGGGACAGGTCTACGAGCAGTACTTC
v_gene: TRBV6-1
abundance: once
d_gene: TRBD1
j_gene: TRBJ2-7

CDR3aa: CASRASGTHEQYF
CDR3nt: TGTGCCAGCAGGGCTAGCGGGACGCACGAGCAGTACTTC
v_gene: TRBV7-3
abundance: .
d_gene: TRBD2
j_gene: TRBJ2-7

CDR3aa: CASSLKGGSGADTQYF
CDR3nt: TGTGCCAGCAGCTTAAAGGGGGGGAGTGGTGCAGATACGCAGTATTTT
v_gene: TRBV7-2
abundance: .
d_gene: .
j_gene: TRBJ2-3

CDR3aa: CASSQPGSYNEQFF
CDR3nt: TGCGCCAGCAGCCAACCGGGATCCTACAATGAGCAGTTCTTC
v_gene: TRBV4-3
abundance: once
d_gene: .
j_gene: TRBJ2-1

CDR3aa: CAISDVQGHEQYF
CDR3nt: TGTGCCATCAGTGACGTCCAGGGGCACGAGCAGTACTTC
v_gene: TRBV10-3
abundance: .
d_gene: .
j_gene: TRBJ2-7

CDR3aa: CASSQGGGSNNEQFF
CDR3nt: TGTGCCAGCAGCCAAGGTGGAGGGAGCAACAATGAGCAGTTCTTC
v_gene: TRBV14
abundance: few
d_gene: .
j_gene: TRBJ2-1

CDR3aa: CASSESIGQAQGTQYF
CDR3nt: TGTGCCAGCAGTGAATCAATCGGGCAGGCCCAGGGTACGCAGTATTTT
v_gene: TRBV6-1
abundance: .
d_gene: .
j_gene: TRBJ2-3

CDR3aa: CASSGRTGISYEQYF
CDR3nt: TGTGCCAGCAGCGGGCGGACAGGGATTTCCTACGAGCAGTACTTC
v_gene: TRBV7-2
abundance: few
d_gene: TRBD1
j_gene: TRBJ2-7

CDR3aa: CASSLSDGTGVRGYTF
CDR3nt: TGTGCCAGCAGTTTAAGTGATGGGACAGGGGTACGGGGCTACACCTTC
v_gene: TRBV28
abundance: .
d_gene: TRBD1
j_gene: TRBJ1-2

CDR3aa: CASSPSGDEQFF
CDR3nt: TGTGCCAGCTCACCTTCAGGGGATGAGCAGTTCTTC
v_gene: TRBV18
abundance: .
d_gene: .
j_gene: TRBJ2-1

CDR3aa: CASSLERAGVYNEQFF
CDR3nt: TGTGCCAGCAGCTTGGAGAGGGCTGGGGTCTACAATGAGCAGTTCTTC
v_gene: TRBV5-6
abundance: .
d_gene: .
j_gene: TRBJ2-1

CDR3aa: CASSYETGSYEQYF
CDR3nt: TGTGCCAGCAGTTACGAGACAGGTTCCTACGAGCAGTACTTC
v_gene: TRBV6-5
abundance: few
d_gene: .
j_gene: TRBJ2-7

CDR3aa: CASSLHLRGEQFF
CDR3nt: TGTGCCAGCAGTCTCCACCTGCGAGGGGAGCAGTTCTTC
v_gene: TRBV27
abundance: few
d_gene: .
j_gene: TRBJ2-1

CDR3aa: CASSPPQGMNTEAFF
CDR3nt: TGTGCCAGCAGCCCGCCACAGGGGATGAACACTGAAGCTTTCTTT
v_gene: TRBV7-9
abundance: .
d_gene: TRBD1
j_gene: TRBJ1-1

CDR3aa: CAISANYEQYF
CDR3nt: TGTGCCATCAGTGCGAACTACGAGCAGTACTTC
v_gene: TRBV10-3
abundance: .
d_gene: .
j_gene: TRBJ2-7

CDR3aa: CASSLDFLAGAQETQYF
CDR3nt: TGTGCCAGCAGCTTAGATTTCCTAGCGGGGGCCCAAGAGACCCAGTACTTC
v_gene: TRBV7-9
abundance: .
d_gene: TRBD2
j_gene: TRBJ2-5

CDR3aa: CASGTGLGELFF
CDR3nt: TGTGCCAGCGGGACAGGGCTCGGGGAGCTGTTTTTT
v_gene: TRBV6-4
abundance: .
d_gene: TRBD1
j_gene: TRBJ2-2

CDR3aa: CASSLGAGVSTDTQYF
CDR3nt: TGTGCCAGCAGCTTGGGTGCGGGGGTTAGCACAGATACGCAGTATTTT
v_gene: TRBV5-4
abundance: few
d_gene: TRBD2
j_gene: TRBJ2-3

CDR3aa: CASHPGGNTIYF
CDR3nt: TGTGCCTCTCATCCGGGGGGAAACACCATATATTTT
v_gene: TRBV30
abundance: .
d_gene: .
j_gene: TRBJ1-3

CDR3aa: CASSTTSGRYNEQFF
CDR3nt: TGTGCCAGCAGCACGACTAGCGGGAGATACAATGAGCAGTTCTTC
v_gene: TRBV7-9
abundance: few
d_gene: TRBD2
j_gene: TRBJ2-1

CDR3aa: CAWRERGGSTDTQYF
CDR3nt: TGTGCCTGGAGGGAACGAGGGGGTTCCACAGATACGCAGTATTTT
v_gene: TRBV30
abundance: .
d_gene: .
j_gene: TRBJ2-3

CDR3aa: CASSPPVQTELFF
CDR3nt: TGTGCCAGCTCACCACCGGTCCAGACAGAGCTGTTTTTT
v_gene: TRBV18
abundance: many
d_gene: .
j_gene: TRBJ2-2